What follows are 29 T cell receptor beta chains derived from one specimen sequenced in a study of vaccination effects on CD4 cells after COVID-19. Antigen-specific CD4+ T cells were first expanded with viral peptide pools by the ViraFEST assay and only then sequenced. Following culture for roughly 10 days, CD4+ T cells were isolated. These receptors are not linked to any known antigen. Generated by immunoSEQ multiplex PCR, the TCRdb table keeps only in-frame clones and is missing some. This repertoire shows approximately 54,000 clones, roughly 76% found once; its top ten account for 2% to 3%. The sequenced sample was CD4+ T cells from PBMCs cultured with HCoV-229E spike peptides, obtained before COVID-19 vaccination. These receptors were collected from a human donor who received a COVID-19 vaccine.

The genes are TRBV21-1 and TRBJ1-1; TRBD1, the table's D call, lacks a check against the DNA. TRBV21-1 is an annotated pseudogene. The CDR3 extends over 13 amino acids. This chain's CDR3 is CASSIDRNTEAFF. In DNA, the CDR3 is TGTGCCAGCAGCATTGACAGGAACACTGAAGCTTTCTTT.

This chain joins TRBV6-6 and TRBJ1-2, with D possibly matching TRBD1 (5 bases). CDR1 is MNHNY and CDR2 is SVGAGI in the germline V gene (reference sequence). This CDR3 spans 11 amino acids. V was pared by 4 bases and J by 8 bases, with 8 bases between. The CDR3 region has the DNA TGTGCCAGCAGTTCATCAGGGGGCTACACCTTC. Translation gives CASSSSGGYTF.

This chain connects TRBV28 to TRBJ2-4, with D possibly matching TRBD1 (5 bases). CDR1 is MDHEN, CDR2 SYDVKM, per germline. V shed 4 bases and J shed 5 bases, with 18 bases lying between them. This CDR3 is 16 amino acids long. Written as DNA, the CDR3 is TGTGCCAGCAGTTCCCCGGGCAGGGTTTTTGAAAACATTCAGTACTTC. Translating gives CASSSPGRVFENIQYF.

The chain uses TRBV7-3 and TRBJ2-3, with D hard to call. The CDR3 has 16 amino acids. Germline V CDR1 and CDR2: SGHTA, FQGTGA. CDR3 nucleotides: TGTGCGCCAGCACCCCCCCCCGGGCAAATAAGAGATACGCAGTATTTT. Its protein product is CAPAPPPGQIRDTQYF.

A few counts support this clone. This chain uses TRBV6-5 with TRBJ1-1; the D gene is possibly TRBD1 (6 bases). The germline CDR1 and CDR2 sequences are MNHEY and SVGAGI. This CDR3 is built from 14 residues. V gave up 4 bases and J gave up 1 base, with 10 bases separating them. The CDR3 DNA sequence: TGTGCCAGCAGTTCGGGGGCGGGGAACACTGAAGCTTTCTTT. Residues: CASSSGAGNTEAFF.

The chain links TRBV2 to TRBJ1-1; no clear D. CDR1 and CDR2 from the germline V gene are SNHLY and FYNNEI. The length of the CDR3 is 14 residues. Deletions cut 7 bases from V and 0 bases from J, with 12 bases between. CDR3 nucleotide sequence: TGTGCCAGCATGTTCGCCCTCCTGAACACTGAAGCTTTCTTT. Its translation is CASMFALLNTEAFF.

This clone came up a few times. The V gene is TRBV2, the J gene TRBJ1-3; D not certain. Trimming left V 6 bases short and J 0 bases short, with 9 bases between. This CDR3 spans 14 amino acids. Germline values: CDR1 SNHLY, CDR2 FYNNEI. The CDR3 nucleotides are TGTGCCAGCAGGACGGGTTACTCTGGAAACACCATATATTTT. Protein sequence: CASRTGYSGNTIYF. The full variable domain, in which reference TRBV2 and TRBJ1-3 provide the parts outside the CDR3, is EPEVTQTPSHQVTQMGQEVILRCVPISNHLYFYWYRQILGQKVEFLVSFYNNEISEKSEIFDDQFSVERPDGSNFTLKIRSTKLEDSAMYFCASRTGYSGNTIYFGEGSWLTVV.

The chain combines TRBV29-1 with TRBJ2-5; 8 bases align to TRBD1. The germline gives CDR1 SQVTM, CDR2 ANQGSEA. The length of the CDR3 is 18 residues. The trim removed 5 bases at V and 1 base at J, leaving 18 bases unmatched. In DNA, the CDR3 is TGCAGCGTTCGACACGGACAGGGCATGATCGCACCCCAAGAGACCCAGTACTTC. It codes for CSVRHGQGMIAPQETQYF.

CDR3 sequence: CASSESKVVDTQYF. The CDR3 DNA reads TGCGCCAGCAGTGAGTCAAAGGTTGTTGATACGCAGTATTTT. The chain recombines TRBV10-1 with TRBJ2-3; unclear D gene. Trimming removed 0 bases at V and 6 bases at J, with 10 bases between. CDR1 WNHNN and CDR2 SYGVQD come from the germline V gene (reference sequence). The CDR3 length is 14 residues.

The sample holds a few counts of this clone. The chain links TRBV7-9 to TRBJ1-5; TRBD1 agrees at 10 bases. Germline CDR1 and CDR2: SEHNR and FQNEAQ (reference sequence). V was clipped by 5 bases and J by 5 bases; unmatched bases: 6. CDR3 size: 15 residues. The CDR3 spells CASSLGTGDYQPQHF. CDR3 DNA: TGTGCCAGCAGCCTTGGGACAGGGGATTATCAGCCCCAGCATTTT.

The chain carries TRBV12-3 or TRBV12-4 and TRBJ2-7; possibly TRBD1 for D (5 bases). The V and J ends lost 3 bases and 3 bases respectively, with 9 bases between them. This CDR3 is built from 13 residues. The CDR3 DNA is TGTGCCAGCAGTTTCGTAAGGGGCTACGAGCAGTACGTC. Translating it yields CASSFVRGYEQYV.

The rearrangement links TRBV30 to TRBJ1-6; perhaps TRBD1 as D (5 bases). Germline V lookup: CDR1 GTSNPN, CDR2 SVGIG (reference sequence). This CDR3 has 17 residues. V was cut by 5 bases and J by 3 bases, with 20 bases left in between. CDR3 sequence: CAWERGRGPNYNSPLHF. CDR3 sequence (DNA): TGTGCCTGGGAAAGGGGCCGGGGCCCGAACTATAATTCACCCCTCCACTTT. The full variable domain, its missing parts supplied by reference TRBV30 and TRBJ1-6, is SQTIHQWPATLVQPVGSPLSLECTVEGTSNPNLYWYRQAAGRGLQLLFYSVGIGQISSEVPQNLSASRPQDRQFILSSKKLLLSDSGFYLCAWERGRGPNYNSPLHFGNGTRLTVT.

The genes are TRBV19 and TRBJ1-1, with TRBD1 matching over 7 bases. CDR1 is LNHDA and CDR2 is SQIVND in the germline V gene (reference sequence). V was clipped by 7 bases and J by 4 bases; unmatched bases: 18. The CDR3 is 17 residues long. The CDR3 nucleotides are TGTGCCAGTACGACTTACAGGGGAGGTGGTCCGGGCACTGAAGCTTTCTTT. This translates into CASTTYRGGGPGTEAFF.

The chain links TRBV6-2 or TRBV6-3 to TRBJ2-5; a possible D gene is TRBD1 (5 bases). With 2 bases removed from V and 7 bases from J, the gap between germline ends came to 11 bases. CDR1 and CDR2 (germline): MNHEY, SVGEGT. CDR3 size: 13 residues. CDR3 nucleotides: TGTGCCAGCAGTTACAAGGGGCAGCGGACCCAGTACTTC. This translates into CASSYKGQRTQYF.

The chain recombines TRBV29-1 with TRBJ2-5, with TRBD1 as a possible D gene (6 bases). The CDR3 is made up of 12 amino acids. Germline CDR1 is SQVTM and CDR2 is ANQGSEA. Trimming pared 6 bases from V and 5 bases from J, leaving 13 bases between. CDR3 in amino acids: CSVADSSETQYF. The CDR3 DNA reads as TGCAGCGTAGCGGACAGTTCGGAGACCCAGTACTTC.

The V and J genes are TRBV19 and TRBJ1-3; D remains ambiguous. The CDR3 covers 14 residues. V lost 4 bases to trimming and J lost 0 bases, with 7 bases between them. Germline CDR1 reads LNHDA; CDR2 reads SQIVND (reference sequence). CDR3 region: CASSTISSGNTIYF. Here the CDR3 DNA reads TGTGCCAGTAGTACGATATCCTCTGGAAACACCATATATTTT. Supplemented by reference TRBV19 and TRBJ1-3, the full variable domain reads DGGITQSPKYLFRKEGQNVTLSCEQNLNHDAMYWYRQDPGQGLRLIYYSQIVNDFQKGDIAEGYSVSREKKESFPLTVTSAQKNPTAFYLCASSTISSGNTIYFGEGSWLTVV.

The genes are TRBV10-2 and TRBJ2-3; either TRBD1 or TRBD2 may supply D (5 bases each). Germline V gene sequence: CDR1 WSHSY, CDR2 SAAADI. V lost 6 bases, J lost 6 bases, and 16 bases lay in between. CDR3 length: 14 amino acids. The CDR3 reads CASRVPGPSDTQYF. The CDR3, as DNA: TGCGCCAGCAGAGTACCGGGGCCCTCGGATACGCAGTATTTT.

V is TRBV7-2 and J is TRBJ2-7; D ambiguous. Germline CDR1 SGHTA, CDR2 FQGNSA. Trimming pared 1 base from V and 2 bases from J, leaving 9 bases between. The CDR3 has 14 residues. As DNA, the CDR3 is TGTGCCAGCAGCTTAGGACTCAAAGCCTACGAGCAGTACGTC. It specifies CASSLGLKAYEQYV.

This chain connects TRBV7-2 to TRBJ2-5, with a tentative D call TRBD1 (6 bases). Trimming took 3 bases from V and 4 from J, leaving 12 bases between them. This CDR3 is 14 amino acids long. CDR1 and CDR2 (germline): SGHTA, FQGNSA. The CDR3 spells CASSFLGRGETQYF. CDR3 DNA: TGTGCCAGCAGCTTCCTCGGCAGGGGAGAGACCCAGTACTTC.

This clone has just one count. The DNA of the CDR3 is TGTGCCAGCAGCGTGATGGGGAGCACCGGGGAGCTGTTTTTT. Encoded protein: CASSVMGSTGELFF. The chain recombines TRBV9 with TRBJ2-2; D perhaps matches TRBD2 (5 bases). This CDR3 has 14 amino acids. V was shortened by 2 bases and J by 4 bases, with 9 bases between the two germline ends. The germline V gene has CDR1 SGDLS and CDR2 YYNGEE.

The rearrangement joins TRBV4-1 to TRBJ2-3; TRBD2 matches 10 bases. The CDR3 is made up of 14 amino acids. Germline-derived CDR1 and CDR2 are MGHRA and YSYEKL. The J segment lost 6 bases and the V segment lost 6 bases, leaving 6 bases of the junction unmatched. This CDR3 reads CASRLLAGVDTQYF. Written as DNA, the CDR3 is TGCGCCAGCAGACTTCTAGCGGGGGTTGATACGCAGTATTTT.

The genes are TRBV11-2 and TRBJ2-7; no clear D gene. V lost 3 bases to trimming and J lost 3 bases, with 9 bases between them. The CDR3 spans 13 residues. The germline gives CDR1 SGHAT, CDR2 FQNNGV. CDR3 sequence (DNA): TGTGCCAGCAGCTTGGCCCGCTTCTACGAGCAGTACGTC. Translation: CASSLARFYEQYV.

The V call is TRBV10-3, the J call TRBJ2-3; 13 bases line up with TRBD2. Germline CDR1 reads ENHRY; CDR2 reads SYGVKD. Losses at the gene ends were 0 bases for V and 1 base for J; bases not matched to a gene: 7. CDR3 size: 19 residues. The CDR3 nucleotides are TGTGCCATCAGTGAGTCGGTAGGGGGACTAGCGGGGCGCACAGATACGCAGTATTTT. Translating it yields CAISESVGGLAGRTDTQYF.

This chain uses TRBV12-3 or TRBV12-4 with TRBJ2-5; 9 bases map to TRBD2. The CDR3 sequence is 13 residues long. The V and J ends lost 6 bases and 1 base, in that order; junction bases with no gene match: 0. CDR3 bases: TGTGCCAGCAGAGCGGGGGGCCAAGAGACCCAGTACTTC. It encodes CASRAGGQETQYF.

The rearrangement joins TRBV19 to TRBJ2-2; 7 nucleotides align to TRBD2. Germline CDR1 and CDR2: LNHDA and SQIVND (reference sequence). J gave up 4 bases and V 3 bases, and 5 bases lay outside the gene matches. This CDR3 spans 15 amino acids. CDR3 amino acids: CASSIWEGSTGELFF. The DNA of the CDR3 is TGTGCCAGTAGTATCTGGGAGGGGAGCACCGGGGAGCTGTTTTTT.

The chain links TRBV6-5 to TRBJ2-6; D is tentatively TRBD1 or TRBD2 (5 bases each). Trimming pared 4 bases from V and 0 bases from J, leaving 7 bases between. The CDR3 consists of 15 residues. Germline V gives CDR1 MNHEY, CDR2 SVGAGI. The CDR3 sequence is CASSSRGSGANVLTF. The CDR3 nucleotides are TGTGCCAGCAGTTCGAGGGGCTCTGGGGCCAACGTCCTGACTTTC.

The CDR3 sequence is CASSSRLAGTQETQYF. CDR3 DNA: TGCGCCAGCAGCTCCCGACTAGCGGGGACTCAAGAGACCCAGTACTTC. The rearrangement joins TRBV5-1 to TRBJ2-5, with 11 nucleotides matching TRBD2. The germline CDR1 and CDR2 sequences are SGHRS and YFSETQ. The CDR3 is 16 residues long. J gave up 2 bases and V 3 bases, and 6 bases lay outside the gene matches.

The genes are TRBV2 and TRBJ1-2; tentative D call: TRBD1 (6 bases). The CDR3 is 14 amino acids. CDR1 is SNHLY and CDR2 is FYNNEI in the germline V gene. The ends were cut back, 4 bases at V and 4 bases at J, with 13 bases in the middle. As DNA, the CDR3 is TGTGCCAGCAGTGGCACGGGCAGGGGCTATGGCTACACCTTC. It encodes CASSGTGRGYGYTF. Filled out from reference TRBV2 and TRBJ1-2, the complete variable domain reads EPEVTQTPSHQVTQMGQEVILRCVPISNHLYFYWYRQILGQKVEFLVSFYNNEISEKSEIFDDQFSVERPDGSNFTLKIRSTKLEDSAMYFCASSGTGRGYGYTFGSGTRLTVV.

The CDR3 loop reads CASSFLTGSSYNEQFF. The CDR3 coding sequence is TGTGCCAGCAGCTTCTTGACAGGAAGCTCCTACAATGAGCAGTTCTTC. The chain uses TRBV5-8 and TRBJ2-1, with D maybe TRBD1 (6 bases). The V gene lost 2 bases and the J gene lost 0 bases, with 12 bases spanning the gap. The CDR3 covers 16 residues. Germline CDR1 is SGHTS and CDR2 is YDEGEE.